This T cell receptor (beta chain) is from a study of control samples from healthy donors and cancer patients. The CDR3 extends over 14 amino acids. Trimming took off 4 bases at V and 8 bases at J, with 15 bases between the two ends. Per the germline V gene, CDR1 is LNHDA and CDR2 is SQIVND (reference sequence). Generated by immunoSEQ multiplex PCR, the TCRdb table keeps only in-frame clones and is missing some. This sample has 170,000 or so clones; around 89% occur once, and the top ten carry more than 1.3%. There are a few counts of this clone. The rearrangement uses TRBV19 and TRBJ1-5, with D uncertain. The sequence was collected from a woman between 50 and 59 years old in good health. Sequences were obtained from blood. The CDR3 loop reads CASSTRATPEPQHF. The CDR3 DNA follows: TGTGCCAGTAGTACGAGGGCGACCCCCGAGCCCCAGCATTTT.